A selection of T cell receptor beta chains follows, all from one sample in a study of T cell responses to AZD1222 COVID-19 vaccine. Some clones are missing from TCRdb's copy, which holds only in-frame ones; the method was immunoSEQ multiplex PCR. The sample holds some 140,000 clones, roughly 90% seen once. The source material was peripheral blood, sampled on day 0 of AZD1222 vaccination. The receptors come from an adult in good health. CDR3s include the opening cysteine and the closing phenylalanine or tryptophan.

j_call v_call cdr3_aa
TRBJ2-1 TRBV5-4 CASSFPMTSGGIEQFF
TRBJ1-3 TRBV19 CASSSNMFPGDSGNTIYF
TRBJ2-5 TRBV11-3 CASSTWTSGGQETQYF
TRBJ1-2 TRBV18 CASSPPTESYGYTF
TRBJ2-3 TRBV6-5 CASSSVASTDTQYF
TRBJ2-3 TRBV19 CASSRGDTDTQYF
TRBJ2-3 TRBV18 CASSPGTSGKGDTQYF
TRBJ2-3 TRBV5-1 CASSLWGVSTDTQYF
TRBJ2-5 TRBV2 CATKREWEGETQYF
TRBJ1-2 TRBV7-2 CASSLWTAASAYGYTF
TRBJ2-7 TRBV7-2 CASSRQRAYEQYF
TRBJ2-5 TRBV7-9 CASSPSGGAQETQYF
TRBJ1-5 TRBV27 CASSLGGAVSQPQHF
TRBJ2-2 TRBV28 CASRADRLGTGELFF
TRBJ2-3 TRBV5-1 CASSLGQGATDTQYF
TRBJ1-4 TRBV28 CASSLLEKLFF
TRBJ2-7 TRBV15 CATSRDRPGNGYEQYF
TRBJ1-6 TRBV2 CASSDSLNSPLHF
TRBJ1-1 TRBV19 CASTASGGRMNTEAFF
TRBJ2-1 TRBV7-8 CASSLGAAGRSNEQFF
TRBJ2-3 TRBV9 CASSAEVDATDTQYF
TRBJ1-1 TRBV30 CAWFPGGGKHF
TRBJ1-5 TRBV28 CASSLWPGQPQHF
TRBJ1-1 TRBV28 CASSFGRVRDTEAFF
TRBJ2-3 TRBV11-2 CASSFGDWGRGATDTQYF
TRBJ1-1 TRBV25-1 CASSDPGQGVSTEAFF
TRBJ2-1 TRBV7-3 CASSATRNGNEQFF
TRBJ1-1 TRBV24-1 CATSDLQGGGAFF
TRBJ1-1 TRBV19 CASSWKGQGRGFGRNTEAFF
TRBJ2-1 TRBV6-5 CASSYRGEQFF
TRBJ2-7 TRBV5-1 CASSREGRYEQYF
TRBJ2-1 TRBV6-5 CASSWTRTVYNEQFF
TRBJ2-7 TRBV19 CASSDDRQMDEQYF
TRBJ1-2 TRBV18 CASSPDGSPYGYTF
TRBJ2-7 TRBV15 CATSRDDQYEQYF
TRBJ1-1 TRBV5-1 CASSPSLGRDTEAFF